This T cell receptor beta chain derives from a study of spatial heterogeneity in lung cancer. Study at large: The average count in raw reads for each unique TCR and UMI combination exceeded 9.5 appearances.

CDR3 size: 14 residues. Germline CDR1 reads SGHTA; CDR2 reads FQGNSA. Trimming cost V 1 base and J 8 bases; bases outside gene matches: 3. Sample time point: blood at routine non-recurrence follow-up after resection. Whole RNA came from tumor, nontumor lung or frozen PBMC and was sequenced without being sorted. TCRdb used MiXCR to reprocess the 5' RACE reads, holding one entry per CDR3 protein. The sample has about 46,000 distinct CDR3 sequences, approximately 12% seen once. The specimen was PBMCs, collected at follow-up. The TCR comes from a male donor with early-stage non-small cell lung cancer. This chain joins TRBV7-2 and TRBJ1-4; 8 bases fit TRBD1. The chain's CDR3 is CASSLGTGREKLFF. CDR3 bases: TGTGCCAGCAGCTTAGGGACAGGGAGAGAAAAACTGTTTTTT.